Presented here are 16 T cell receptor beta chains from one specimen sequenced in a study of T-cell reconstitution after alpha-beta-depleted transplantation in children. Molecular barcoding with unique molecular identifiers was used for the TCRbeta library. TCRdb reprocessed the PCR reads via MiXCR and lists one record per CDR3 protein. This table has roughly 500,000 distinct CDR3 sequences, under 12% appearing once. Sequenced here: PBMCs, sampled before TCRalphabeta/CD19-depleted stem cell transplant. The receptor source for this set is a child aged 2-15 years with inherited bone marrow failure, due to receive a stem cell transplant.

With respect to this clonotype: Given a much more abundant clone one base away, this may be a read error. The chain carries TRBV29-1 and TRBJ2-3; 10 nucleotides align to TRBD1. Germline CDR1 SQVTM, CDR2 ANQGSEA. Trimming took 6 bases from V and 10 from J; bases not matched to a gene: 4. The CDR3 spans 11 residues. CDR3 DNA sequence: TGCAGCGTCGGACAGGGGGATGCGCAGTATTTT. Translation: CSVGQGDAQYF.

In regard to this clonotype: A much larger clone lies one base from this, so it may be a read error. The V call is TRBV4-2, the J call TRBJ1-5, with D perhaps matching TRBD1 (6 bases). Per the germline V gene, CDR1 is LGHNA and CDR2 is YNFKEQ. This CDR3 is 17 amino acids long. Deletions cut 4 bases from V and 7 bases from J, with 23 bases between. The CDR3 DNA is TGTGCCAGCAGCCGAGATATTGGGGCGGGGGGCGGACAGCCCCAGCATTTT. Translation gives CASSRDIGAGGGQPQHF.

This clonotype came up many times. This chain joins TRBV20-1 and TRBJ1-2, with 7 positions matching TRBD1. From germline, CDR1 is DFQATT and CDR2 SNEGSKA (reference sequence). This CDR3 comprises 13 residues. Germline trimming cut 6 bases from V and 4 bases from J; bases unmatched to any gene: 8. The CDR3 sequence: CSAEADRLYGYTF. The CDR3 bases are TGCAGTGCGGAAGCGGACAGGCTCTATGGCTACACCTTC.

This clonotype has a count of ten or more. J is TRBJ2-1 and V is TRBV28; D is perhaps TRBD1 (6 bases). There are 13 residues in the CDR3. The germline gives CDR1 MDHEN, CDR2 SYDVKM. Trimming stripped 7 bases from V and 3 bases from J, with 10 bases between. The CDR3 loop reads CASTQGNYNEQFF. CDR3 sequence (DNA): TGTGCCAGCACGCAGGGGAACTACAATGAGCAGTTCTTC.

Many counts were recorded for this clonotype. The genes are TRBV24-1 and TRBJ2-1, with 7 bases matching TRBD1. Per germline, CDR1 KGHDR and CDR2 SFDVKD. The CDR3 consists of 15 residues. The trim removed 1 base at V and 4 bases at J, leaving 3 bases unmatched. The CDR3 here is CATSDLQGPYNEQFF. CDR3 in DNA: TGTGCCACCAGTGATTTACAGGGGCCATACAATGAGCAGTTCTTC.

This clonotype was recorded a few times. CDR3 coding DNA: TGTGCCAGCAGGAGGGAGGGTGAGGATACGCAGTATTTT. Its translation: CASRREGEDTQYF. The V and J genes are TRBV11-3 and TRBJ2-3, with 7 positions matching TRBD2. The CDR3 runs 13 residues. V dropped 6 bases and J dropped 6; count of bases not matched to a gene: 6. CDR1 and CDR2 (germline): SGHNT, YENEEA.

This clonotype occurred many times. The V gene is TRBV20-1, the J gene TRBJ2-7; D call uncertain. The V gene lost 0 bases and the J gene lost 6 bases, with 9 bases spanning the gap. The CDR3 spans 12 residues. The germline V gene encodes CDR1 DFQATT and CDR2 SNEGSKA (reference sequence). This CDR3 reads CSARDQLIEQYF. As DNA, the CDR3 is TGCAGTGCTAGAGATCAGCTAATCGAGCAGTACTTC.

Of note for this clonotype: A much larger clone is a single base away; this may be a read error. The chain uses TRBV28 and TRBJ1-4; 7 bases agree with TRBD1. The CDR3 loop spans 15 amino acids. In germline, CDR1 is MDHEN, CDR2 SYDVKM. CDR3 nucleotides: TGTGCCAGCAGCCTTCGACAGGGTGGGGTAGAAAACCTGTTTTTT. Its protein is CASSLRQGGVENLFF.

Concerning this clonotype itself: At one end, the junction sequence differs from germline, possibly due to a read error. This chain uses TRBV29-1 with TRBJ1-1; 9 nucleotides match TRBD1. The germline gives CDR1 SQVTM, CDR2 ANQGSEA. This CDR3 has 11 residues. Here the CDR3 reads CSLNTGTGINF. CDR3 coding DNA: TGCAGCCTAAATACCGGGACAGGGATTAACTTT.

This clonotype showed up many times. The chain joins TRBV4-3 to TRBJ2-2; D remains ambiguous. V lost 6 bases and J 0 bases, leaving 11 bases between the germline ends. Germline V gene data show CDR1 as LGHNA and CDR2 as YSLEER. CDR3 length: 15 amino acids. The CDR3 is CASRLSITNTGELFF. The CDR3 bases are TGCGCCAGCAGACTGAGCATCACGAACACCGGGGAGCTGTTTTTT.

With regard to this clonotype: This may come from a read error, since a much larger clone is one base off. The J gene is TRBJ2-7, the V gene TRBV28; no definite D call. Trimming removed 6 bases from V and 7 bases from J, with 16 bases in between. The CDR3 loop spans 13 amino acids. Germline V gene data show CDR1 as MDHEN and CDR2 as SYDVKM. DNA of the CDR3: TGTGCCAGCAGGACGGCACCTACGAGGGAGCAGTACTTC. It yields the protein CASRTAPTREQYF.

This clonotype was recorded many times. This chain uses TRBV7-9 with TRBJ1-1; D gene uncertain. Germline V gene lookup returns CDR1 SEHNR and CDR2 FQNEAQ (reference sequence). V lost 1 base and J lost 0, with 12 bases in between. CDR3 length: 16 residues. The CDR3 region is CASSLGGGRLNTEAFF. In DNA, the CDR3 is TGTGCCAGCAGCTTAGGAGGAGGTAGACTGAACACTGAAGCTTTCTTT.

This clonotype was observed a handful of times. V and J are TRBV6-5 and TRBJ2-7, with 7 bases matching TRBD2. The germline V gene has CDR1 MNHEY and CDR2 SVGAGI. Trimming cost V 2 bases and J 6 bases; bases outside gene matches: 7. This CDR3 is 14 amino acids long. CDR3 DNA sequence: TGTGCCAGCAGTTACATTTGGGGGAGGGCCGAGCAGTACTTC. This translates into CASSYIWGRAEQYF.

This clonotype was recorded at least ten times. CDR3 loop: CSVESGNSYEQYF. As DNA, the CDR3 is TGCAGCGTTGAAAGCGGGAATTCCTACGAGCAGTACTTC. V and J are TRBV29-1 and TRBJ2-7; 7 bases match TRBD2. The J segment lost 1 base and the V segment lost 2 bases, leaving 2 bases of the junction unmatched. The germline V gene has CDR1 SQVTM and CDR2 ANQGSEA. The CDR3 contains 13 residues.

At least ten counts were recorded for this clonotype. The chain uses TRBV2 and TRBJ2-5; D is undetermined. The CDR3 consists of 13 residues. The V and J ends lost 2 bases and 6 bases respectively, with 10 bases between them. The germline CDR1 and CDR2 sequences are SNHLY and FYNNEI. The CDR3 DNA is TGTGCCAGCAGTGAATCCCTGGAAAAGACCCAGTACTTC. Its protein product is CASSESLEKTQYF.

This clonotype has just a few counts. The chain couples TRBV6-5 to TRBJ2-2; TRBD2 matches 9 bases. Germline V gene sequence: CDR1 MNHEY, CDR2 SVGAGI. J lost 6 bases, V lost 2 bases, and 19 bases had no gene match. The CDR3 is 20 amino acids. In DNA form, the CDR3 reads TGTGCCAGCAGTTACGGGCTAGCGGGATTCGATACCACAGGAGCCGGGGAGCTGTTTTTT. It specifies CASSYGLAGFDTTGAGELFF.